These 31 T cell receptor beta chains came from one sample sequenced in a study of human T cells and chemical hapten exposure. A single record per CDR3 protein comes from TCRdb applying MiXCR to the RACE reads. The sample lists about 200,000 distinct CDR3 sequences, 24% occurring once. Time point noted: patch test 3, about 24 weeks after DPC sensitization. Sample treatment: therapeutic diphenylcyclopropenone sensitization with weekly scalp DPC. Sequencing was performed on whole blood, taken in connection with sensitization to the hapten diphenylcyclopropenone (DPC). Receptors originate from a woman in her thirties or forties with alopecia areata. Some clones in this sample may be carry-over from other donors' samples.

J is TRBJ1-2 and V is TRBV10-3, with 8 nucleotides matching TRBD1. CDR1 is ENHRY, CDR2 SYGVKD, per germline. The CDR3 is 12 amino acids. The trim removed 6 bases at V and 14 bases at J, leaving 11 bases unmatched. The CDR3 loop is CAISPMGQDSTF. CDR3 in DNA: TGTGCCATCAGCCCCATGGGACAGGATTCAACCTTC.

V and J are TRBV6-5 and TRBJ2-6; D unclear. V was trimmed by 6 bases and J by 1 base, leaving 7 bases between them. This CDR3 has 14 amino acids. Germline CDR1 is MNHEY and CDR2 is SVGAGI. CDR3 nucleotides: TGTGCCAGCAGCACAGCTTCTGGGGCCAACGTCCTGACTTTC. It codes for CASSTASGANVLTF.

This clonotype turned up a few times. This chain joins TRBV12-3 or TRBV12-4 and TRBJ2-1, with unresolved D. This CDR3 is built from 13 residues. V was cut by 6 bases and J by 5 bases, with 11 bases left in between. The CDR3 nucleotides read TGTGCCAGCAGACGTGACACACACAATGAGCAGTTCTTC. As protein: CASRRDTHNEQFF.

This sequence joins TRBV28 and TRBJ2-7; 9 bases are a match to TRBD1. The germline V gene has CDR1 MDHEN and CDR2 SYDVKM. CDR3 length: 14 amino acids. V gave up 10 bases and J gave up 3 bases; unmatched junction bases: 10. For the CDR3, the DNA is TGTGCCATCCGACCCCAGGGACAGGGCTACGAGCAGTACTTC. It yields the protein CAIRPQGQGYEQYF. The full variable domain, rest sourced from reference TRBV28 and TRBJ2-7, is DVKVTQSSRYLVKRTGEKVFLECVQDMDHENMFWYRQDPGLGLRLIYFSYDVKMKEKGDIPEGYSVSREKKERFSLILESASTNQTSMYLCAIRPQGQGYEQYFGPGTRLTVT.

This clonotype was seen more than once but under ten times. The J gene is TRBJ2-3, the V gene TRBV28, with 9 bases fitting TRBD1. Germline V gene data show CDR1 as MDHEN and CDR2 as SYDVKM. V was pared by 1 base and J by 5 bases, with 4 bases of the junction left unmatched. There are 15 residues in the CDR3. CDR3 nucleotide sequence: TGTGCCAGCAGTTTATCCCCGACAGGGGGAGATACGCAGTATTTT. Translated: CASSLSPTGGDTQYF.

Only a few counts were recorded for this clonotype. The rearrangement uses TRBV30 and TRBJ1-5; D remains unclear. The CDR3 has 13 residues. The germline V gene has CDR1 GTSNPN and CDR2 SVGIG (reference sequence). V was pared by 2 bases and J by 6 bases, with 11 bases between. CDR3 in amino acids: CAWSPPVGQPQHF. CDR3 DNA sequence: TGTGCCTGGAGTCCGCCCGTTGGTCAGCCCCAGCATTTT.

This clonotype was seen more than once but under ten times. V gene TRBV6-2 or TRBV6-3 combines with J gene TRBJ2-7; D is ambiguous. Germline CDR1 reads MNHEY; CDR2 reads SVGEGT. The CDR3 totals 11 residues. V lost 10 bases to trimming and J lost 7 bases, with 14 bases between them. CDR3 coding DNA: TGTGCCACCCGGACGGAGAGAGAGCAGTACTTC. Its translation is CATRTEREQYF.

This rearrangement joins TRBV6-6 to TRBJ2-1; 7 nucleotides agree with TRBD2. The CDR3 length is 14 residues. The J segment lost 5 bases and the V segment lost 5 bases, leaving 6 bases of the junction unmatched. Germline CDR1 and CDR2: MNHNY and SVGAGI (reference sequence). CDR3 DNA sequence: TGTGCCAGCAGTCCCGGGACTACAAACAATGAGCAGTTCTTC. Its protein product is CASSPGTTNNEQFF.

The chain employs TRBV27 and TRBJ2-3; no clear D. CDR1 and CDR2 from the germline V gene are MNHEY and SMNVEV (reference sequence). This CDR3 spans 16 amino acids. V dropped 2 bases and J dropped 1 base, with 13 bases sitting between them. The CDR3 is CASSLNMAYRTDTQYF. The CDR3, as DNA: TGTGCCAGCAGTTTAAATATGGCTTATCGCACAGATACGCAGTATTTT.

The chain is built from TRBV2 and TRBJ1-2; D gene ambiguous. V shed 2 bases and J shed 7 bases, with 8 bases lying between them. Germline V gene data show CDR1 as SNHLY and CDR2 as FYNNEI. The CDR3 consists of 12 residues. The CDR3 is CASSEYSFGYTF. The CDR3 bases are TGTGCCAGCAGTGAATACAGCTTTGGCTACACCTTC. The entire variable domain, with the rest obtained from reference TRBV2 and TRBJ1-2, is as follows: EPEVTQTPSHQVTQMGQEVILRCVPISNHLYFYWYRQILGQKVEFLVSFYNNEISEKSEIFDDQFSVERPDGSNFTLKIRSTKLEDSAMYFCASSEYSFGYTFGSGTRLTVV.

This clonotype was picked up a small number of times. V usage is TRBV5-1 and J usage is TRBJ2-5; D is perhaps TRBD1 or TRBD2 (5 bases each). The CDR3 totals 13 residues. Germline CDR1 is SGHRS and CDR2 is YFSETQ. The V gene lost 4 bases and the J gene lost 4 bases, with 11 bases spanning the gap. Here the CDR3 DNA reads TGCGCCAGCAGCCCGGGACCAACAGAGACCCAGTACTTC. Its translation: CASSPGPTETQYF.

The sample holds a few counts of this clonotype. The chain couples TRBV11-3 to TRBJ2-3; 8 bases line up with TRBD1. Germline V CDR1 and CDR2: SGHNT, YENEEA. The CDR3 is 15 residues long. V trimming: 5 bases; J trimming: 6 bases; junction bases outside the gene matches: 10. This chain's CDR3 is CASSPGQGRGDTQYF. The DNA for the CDR3 is TGTGCCAGCAGCCCCGGACAGGGACGTGGGGATACGCAGTATTTT.

This clonotype was detected only a few times. This chain connects TRBV27 to TRBJ1-2; D possibly corresponds to TRBD1 (6 bases). The germline CDR1 and CDR2 sequences are MNHEY and SMNVEV (reference sequence). V was pared by 5 bases and J by 2 bases, with 12 bases between. There are 14 residues in the CDR3. CDR3 coding DNA: TGTGCCAGCAGTGTTCAGGGGAGCAACTATGGCTACACCTTC. Its translation is CASSVQGSNYGYTF.

This clonotype was detected a few times. The chain recombines TRBV20-1 with TRBJ2-1; a weak D match, TRBD2 (6 bases). The CDR3 consists of 12 residues. Germline V CDR1 and CDR2: DFQATT, SNEGSKA (reference sequence). The CDR3 nucleotides are TGCAGGGGGACTGGAAACAGAGATGAGCAGTTCTTC. It codes for CRGTGNRDEQFF.

This chain connects TRBV6-5 to TRBJ2-7, with TRBD2 matching 14 bases. This CDR3 has 15 amino acids. V shed 6 bases, J shed 3 bases, and the junction held 4 bases outside the gene matches. The germline gives CDR1 MNHEY, CDR2 SVGAGI. The CDR3 nucleotides are TGTGCCAGCAGCCGTGGGACTAGCGGGAGCTACGAGCAGTACTTC. Its translation is CASSRGTSGSYEQYF.

This clonotype was seen many times. The rearrangement links TRBV29-1 to TRBJ1-1; D may be TRBD1 (5 bases). CDR3 length equals 12 residues. Germline CDR1 is SQVTM and CDR2 is ANQGSEA. V was trimmed by 3 bases and J by 1 base, leaving 6 bases between them. The CDR3, as DNA: TGCAGCGTTGACGGGGGGAACACTGAAGCTTTCTTT. Its translation: CSVDGGNTEAFF.

The chain couples TRBV7-2 to TRBJ2-3; D may be TRBD2 (6 bases). Trimming removed 6 bases from V and 0 bases from J, with 22 bases in between. CDR1 is SGHTA, CDR2 FQGNSA, per germline. The CDR3 has 18 residues. CDR3 sequence (DNA): TGTGCCAGCAGTTTTAAGGGCCATTGGAGCGGGAGCACAGATACGCAGTATTTT. It translates to CASSFKGHWSGSTDTQYF. The full variable domain, its missing parts supplied by reference TRBV7-2 and TRBJ2-3, is GAGVSQSPSNKVTEKGKDVELRCDPISGHTALYWYRQSLGQGLEFLIYFQGNSAPDKSGLPSDRFSAERTGGSVSTLTIQRTQQEDSAVYLCASSFKGHWSGSTDTQYFGPGTRLTVL.

This rearrangement joins TRBV11-1 to TRBJ2-3; D is unclear. The germline gives CDR1 SGHAT, CDR2 FQDESV (reference sequence). This CDR3 is built from 14 residues. Trimming left V 5 bases short and J 0 bases short, with 9 bases between. As DNA, the CDR3 is TGTGCCAGCAGCCCCGATCCTAGCACAGATACGCAGTATTTT. Translation gives CASSPDPSTDTQYF.

CDR3 sequence: CASSLAFRRSGANVLTF. CDR3 nucleotide sequence: TGCGCCAGCAGCTTGGCATTTAGGCGTTCTGGGGCCAACGTCCTGACTTTC. V is TRBV5-1 and J is TRBJ2-6; D not resolved. Germline CDR1 SGHRS, CDR2 YFSETQ. There are 17 residues in the CDR3. V lost 0 bases to trimming and J lost 1 base, with 11 bases between them.

This clonotype occurred a few times. J is TRBJ2-5 and V is TRBV9; 7 bases align to TRBD1. The CDR3 length is 14 residues. The J segment lost 2 bases and the V segment lost 3 bases, leaving 4 bases of the junction unmatched. Germline V gives CDR1 SGDLS, CDR2 YYNGEE. CDR3 loop: CASSAAGGQETQYF. The CDR3 nucleotides read TGTGCCAGCAGCGCCGCAGGGGGTCAAGAGACCCAGTACTTC.

V and J are TRBV7-3 and TRBJ2-1, with no clear D. This CDR3 spans 14 amino acids. V dropped 2 bases and J dropped 5 bases, with 10 bases sitting between them. The germline V gene encodes CDR1 SGHTA and CDR2 FQGTGA. The CDR3 protein is CASSLAFGDNEQFF. CDR3 nucleotide sequence: TGTGCCAGCAGCTTAGCTTTTGGAGACAATGAGCAGTTCTTC.

This clonotype was recorded a few times. The rearrangement joins TRBV28 to TRBJ2-5, with D uncertain. The germline CDR1 and CDR2 sequences are MDHEN and SYDVKM. There are 13 residues in the CDR3. V was clipped by 5 bases and J by 5 bases, with 12 bases between them. The CDR3 here is CASSGPIGETQYF. The CDR3 coding sequence is TGTGCCAGCAGTGGGCCCATCGGGGAGACCCAGTACTTC. Drawing the rest from reference TRBV28 and TRBJ2-5, the complete variable domain is DVKVTQSSRYLVKRTGEKVFLECVQDMDHENMFWYRQDPGLGLRLIYFSYDVKMKEKGDIPEGYSVSREKKERFSLILESASTNQTSMYLCASSGPIGETQYFGPGTRLLVL.

This clonotype has just a few counts. The chain uses TRBV19 and TRBJ2-4, with D hard to call. There are 14 residues in the CDR3. The V end lost 7 bases, the J end lost 0 bases, and 10 bases lay between the germline ends. Germline CDR1 is LNHDA and CDR2 is SQIVND (reference sequence). CDR3 nucleotides: TGTGCCAGTACCCCGGCAGGAGCCAAAAACATTCAGTACTTC. Translation gives CASTPAGAKNIQYF.

This sequence joins TRBV3-2 and TRBJ1-6; whether TRBD1, the table's D call, matches the DNA was not checked. TRBV3-2 is described as a pseudogene. The CDR3 contains 16 residues. CDR3 amino acids: CAMHVRGSSYNSPLHF. The DNA for the CDR3 is TGTGCCATGCACGTTAGGGGAAGCTCCTATAATTCACCCCTCCACTTT.

This chain links TRBV4-1 with TRBJ1-2, with a tentative D call TRBD1 (6 bases). With 0 bases removed from V and 4 bases from J, the gap between germline ends came to 9 bases. The CDR3 contains 14 residues. Germline values: CDR1 MGHRA, CDR2 YSYEKL. The CDR3: CASSQDRGPYGYTF. In DNA, the CDR3 is TGCGCCAGCAGCCAAGATCGGGGGCCCTATGGCTACACCTTC.

This sequence joins TRBV27 and TRBJ2-7, with 9 bases fitting TRBD1. V was pared by 4 bases and J by 4 bases, with 11 bases of the junction left unmatched. Per germline, CDR1 MNHEY and CDR2 SMNVEV (reference sequence). This CDR3 spans 16 amino acids. CDR3 amino acids: CASSWGTGNSLYEQYF. Here the CDR3 DNA reads TGTGCCAGCAGTTGGGGGACAGGGAATAGTTTGTACGAGCAGTACTTC.

The chain couples TRBV3-1 to TRBJ1-6; 8 positions agree with TRBD1. V lost 0 bases and J lost 9; bases outside the gene matches: 10. CDR1 is LGHDT and CDR2 is YNNKEL in the germline V gene (reference sequence). The CDR3 spans 17 residues. In DNA form, the CDR3 reads TGTGCCAGCAGCCAAGAGAGGACGCCGGGGACAGGTTCACCCCTCCACTTT. Translation gives CASSQERTPGTGSPLHF. Supplemented by reference TRBV3-1 and TRBJ1-6, the full variable domain reads DTAVSQTPKYLVTQMGNDKSIKCEQNLGHDTMYWYKQDSKKFLKIMFSYNNKELIINETVPNRFSPKSPDKAHLNLHINSLELGDSAVYFCASSQERTPGTGSPLHFGNGTRLTVT.

This clonotype was seen only a few times. The V and J genes are TRBV20-1 and TRBJ2-3; D is perhaps TRBD1 (6 bases). Trimming left V 3 bases short and J 4 bases short, with 14 bases between. Germline CDR1 DFQATT, CDR2 SNEGSKA (reference sequence). The CDR3 is made up of 14 amino acids. The CDR3 bases are TGCAGTGCTAGTCCGACAGGACGGGCAGATACGCAGTATTTT. Its translation is CSASPTGRADTQYF.

In its sample, this clonotype was seen a few times. The V and J genes are TRBV29-1 and TRBJ1-1; D not certain. V lost 4 bases and J lost 1, with 19 bases in between. The germline V gene has CDR1 SQVTM and CDR2 ANQGSEA. CDR3 length: 16 residues. The chain's CDR3 is CSVVQYLQAANTEAFF. CDR3 bases: TGCAGCGTTGTCCAATACCTTCAGGCAGCGAACACTGAAGCTTTCTTT.

This clonotype was counted only a few times. The J gene is TRBJ2-5, the V gene TRBV7-9, with D unresolved. Germline values: CDR1 SEHNR, CDR2 FQNEAQ (reference sequence). There are 13 residues in the CDR3. Trimming stripped 7 bases from V and 5 bases from J, with 14 bases between. The CDR3 bases are TGTGCCAGCAACAGTCGTGCTCACGAGACCCAGTACTTC. This encodes CASNSRAHETQYF.

CDR3: CATSRQGHHEQYF. The CDR3 nucleotides read TGTGCCACCAGCAGACAGGGGCACCACGAGCAGTACTTC. The chain employs TRBV15 and TRBJ2-7; possible D gene TRBD1, 6 bases. Trimming cost V 2 bases and J 5 bases, with 10 bases left between them. The CDR3 length is 13 residues. CDR1 is LNHNV and CDR2 is YYDKDF in the germline V gene (reference sequence).